The 21 T cell receptor beta chains given below trace back to one sample, sequenced in a study of blood T cell repertoires in COVID-19. Sequencing was performed with immunoSEQ multiplex PCR; in TCRdb, only in-frame clones are kept and a portion is missing. The sample contains around 160,000 clones, around 84% of which appear only once. Sample: peripheral blood. The receptors were sampled from a man aged 55 to 70 with active or convalescent COVID-19.

The V and J genes are TRBV7-3 and TRBJ2-3; no firm D call. Trimming removed 4 bases at V and 6 bases at J, with 11 bases between. The V gene's germline CDR1 is SGHTA and CDR2 FQGTGA. CDR3 length: 13 residues. The CDR3 region is CASSSVTMDTQYF. CDR3 sequence (DNA): TGTGCCAGCAGCTCCGTAACTATGGATACGCAGTATTTT. The full variable domain, in which reference TRBV7-3 and TRBJ2-3 provide the parts outside the CDR3, is GAGVSQTPSNKVTEKGKYVELRCDPISGHTALYWYRQSLGQGPEFLIYFQGTGAADDSGLPNDRFFAVRPEGSVSTLKIQRTERGDSAVYLCASSSVTMDTQYFGPGTRLTVL.

This clone occurred once. This chain uses TRBV6-5 with TRBJ1-5, with unresolved D. This CDR3 has 16 amino acids. V lost 0 bases, J lost 3 bases, and 12 bases lay in between. Germline values: CDR1 MNHEY, CDR2 SVGAGI. The CDR3 is CASSYSNPVTNQPQHF. CDR3 DNA sequence: TGTGCCAGCAGTTACTCGAATCCAGTAACCAATCAGCCCCAGCATTTT.

The gene calls are TRBV2 and TRBJ2-7; no definite D call. This CDR3 is 13 amino acids long. The V gene lost 5 bases and the J gene lost 2 bases, with 10 bases spanning the gap. The germline CDR1 and CDR2 sequences are SNHLY and FYNNEI. The DNA for the CDR3 is TGTGCCAGCAGTTACAGTCAGACCTACGAGCAGTACTTC. Translation gives CASSYSQTYEQYF.

The chain combines TRBV9 with TRBJ2-1; a weak D match, TRBD2 (5 bases). Trimming left V 3 bases short and J 5 bases short, with 18 bases between. CDR1 is SGDLS and CDR2 is YYNGEE in the germline V gene. This CDR3 has 16 residues. The DNA for the CDR3 is TGTGCCAGCAGCGCGCGGTGGGCGGGTATCAACAATGAGCAGTTCTTC. Translating it yields CASSARWAGINNEQFF.

This rearrangement joins TRBV5-6 to TRBJ1-1; perhaps TRBD1 as D (5 bases). V was trimmed by 6 bases and J by 6 bases, leaving 18 bases between them. The CDR3 consists of 14 residues. Germline CDR1 SGHDT, CDR2 YYEEEE. The CDR3, as DNA: TGTGCCAGCACTTTATCAAGGACAATCCCTGAAGCTTTCTTT. It encodes CASTLSRTIPEAFF.

The chain links TRBV21-1 to TRBJ1-5. TRBV21-1 is shown as a pseudogene. The CDR3 sequence is 16 residues long. CDR3 DNA sequence: TGTGCCAGCAGCATACGGGGTGGATATAGCAATCAGCCCCAGCATTTT. Its translation: CASSIRGGYSNQPQHF.

The V and J genes are TRBV18 and TRBJ2-3; 13 bases are shared with TRBD2. V shed 4 bases and J 0 bases; nucleotides not matched to a gene: 7. The CDR3 loop spans 18 amino acids. Germline CDR1 is KGHSH and CDR2 is LQKENI. In nucleotides, the CDR3 is TGTGCCAGCTCACGAACTAGCGGGAGGGAGTTGAGCACAGATACGCAGTATTTT. Translated, it gives CASSRTSGRELSTDTQYF.

This chain uses TRBV10-3 with TRBJ2-1; possible D gene TRBD2, 5 bases. From germline, CDR1 is ENHRY and CDR2 SYGVKD. Trimming stripped 2 bases from V and 6 bases from J, with 11 bases between. The CDR3 is 14 residues long. The CDR3 DNA follows: TGTGCCATCAGTGAGCGCGCGGGCCGCAATGAGCAGTTCTTC. Residues: CAISERAGRNEQFF.

There are a few counts of this clone. This chain links TRBV5-1 with TRBJ2-1; TRBD1 matches at 12 bases. Germline trimming cut 0 bases from V and 9 bases from J; bases unmatched to any gene: 4. Germline V gives CDR1 SGHRS, CDR2 YFSETQ. The CDR3 has 15 amino acids. For the CDR3, the DNA is TGCGCCAGCAGCTTGGAGGGACAGGGGGCTGGTGAGCAGTTCTTC. Translation: CASSLEGQGAGEQFF.

This chain links TRBV5-1 with TRBJ1-3, with 8 bases lining up with TRBD1. The germline gives CDR1 SGHRS, CDR2 YFSETQ. This CDR3 contains 15 residues. V shed 4 bases, J shed 3 bases, and the junction held 6 bases outside the gene matches. The CDR3 loop is CASSASGGIGNTIYF. The CDR3 bases are TGCGCCAGCAGCGCATCAGGGGGCATTGGAAACACCATATATTTT.

The chain joins TRBV6-5 to TRBJ1-5; 7 bases line up with TRBD1. V shed 8 bases and J 0 bases; nucleotides not matched to a gene: 7. Germline V CDR1 and CDR2: MNHEY, SVGAGI. This CDR3 is 15 amino acids long. The CDR3 nucleotides are TGTGCCAGCGGATGGACAGGATATAGCAATCAGCCCCAGCATTTT. Its protein product is CASGWTGYSNQPQHF.

V and J are TRBV5-5 and TRBJ2-1; D unclear. Trimming took off 0 bases at V and 2 bases at J, with 12 bases between the two ends. CDR1 and CDR2 (germline): SGHKS, YYEKEE (reference sequence). The CDR3 is 16 residues long. As DNA, the CDR3 is TGTGCCAGCAGCTTGGCCGCCACTAATACCTACAATGAGCAGTTCTTC. This sequence encodes CASSLAATNTYNEQFF.

Written as DNA, the CDR3 is TGTGCCTGGAGCCACGGACAGGGGAATTCACCCCTCCACTTT. Translating gives CAWSHGQGNSPLHF. This chain links TRBV30 with TRBJ1-6; 9 bases line up with TRBD1. The germline V gene encodes CDR1 GTSNPN and CDR2 SVGIG (reference sequence). V dropped 3 bases and J dropped 7; count of bases not matched to a gene: 4. The CDR3 length is 14 residues.

The chain employs TRBV10-3 and TRBJ1-2, with TRBD1 identical over 7 bases. The CDR3 sequence is 12 residues long. Germline trimming cut 6 bases from V and 8 bases from J; bases unmatched to any gene: 6. In germline, CDR1 is ENHRY, CDR2 SYGVKD. CDR3: CAISLTGAGYTF. CDR3 sequence (DNA): TGTGCCATCAGCCTTACAGGGGCCGGCTACACCTTC.

The chain carries TRBV6-5 and TRBJ1-6; 8 positions agree with TRBD1. The CDR3 consists of 15 residues. Germline V gene sequence: CDR1 MNHEY, CDR2 SVGAGI. With V trimmed by 7 bases and J by 5 bases, 7 bases remained unmatched. The CDR3 DNA sequence: TGTGCCAGCATTCGGGACAGGCAAAATAATTCACCCCTCCACTTT. Its translation is CASIRDRQNNSPLHF.

The chain couples TRBV3-1 (or the pseudogene TRBV3-2) to TRBJ2-2; TRBD2 agrees at 11 bases. This CDR3 contains 18 residues. V lost 5 bases and J lost 5; bases outside the gene matches: 13. Germline CDR1 LGHDT, CDR2 YNNKEL (reference sequence). The CDR3 coding sequence is TGTGCCAGCAGCTCCAAAATAGCGGGAGGGCCAGAAACCGGGGAGCTGTTTTTT. Its protein product is CASSSKIAGGPETGELFF.

V is TRBV2 and J is TRBJ2-7; TRBD2 aligns across 15 bases. CDR3 length: 15 amino acids. Per the germline V gene, CDR1 is SNHLY and CDR2 is FYNNEI. Trimming at V came to 6 bases and at J to 3 bases, leaving 3 bases not matched to a gene. CDR3 loop: CASREGLAGGYEQYF. The CDR3 DNA reads TGTGCCAGCAGGGAGGGACTAGCGGGAGGCTACGAGCAGTACTTC.

The chain uses TRBV20-1 and TRBJ2-5; no reliable D call. The CDR3 length is 11 residues. Germline loops: CDR1 DFQATT, CDR2 SNEGSKA (reference sequence). V gave up 2 bases and J gave up 3 bases, with 4 bases separating them. CDR3 loop: CSARPKETQYF. The CDR3 DNA reads as TGCAGTGCTAGACCCAAAGAGACCCAGTACTTC.

The chain couples TRBV15 to TRBJ1-6; 7 bases line up with TRBD1. CDR3 size: 14 residues. Trimming cost V 4 bases and J 7 bases; bases outside gene matches: 4. The germline CDR1 and CDR2 sequences are LNHNV and YYDKDF (reference sequence). For the CDR3, the DNA is TGTGCCACCAGCAAGACAGGGTCCAATTCACCCCTCCACTTT. Translated: CATSKTGSNSPLHF.

CDR3 sequence reads: CASSQDVGRQETQYF. The CDR3 DNA reads TGCGCCAGCAGCCAAGATGTCGGCAGGCAAGAGACCCAGTACTTC. The rearrangement links TRBV4-3 to TRBJ2-5; D gene unclear. Germline loops: CDR1 LGHNA, CDR2 YSLEER. This CDR3 region has 15 residues. With 0 bases removed from V and 2 bases from J, the gap between germline ends came to 10 bases.

This chain uses TRBV2 with TRBJ2-3; perhaps TRBD1 as D (5 bases). V was pared by 6 bases and J by 3 bases, with 13 bases between. This CDR3 has 14 amino acids. Germline assignment: CDR1 SNHLY and CDR2 FYNNEI. DNA of the CDR3: TGTGCCAGCAGAGACCAGGGTGGGACAGATACGCAGTATTTT. Its translation: CASRDQGGTDTQYF.